This T cell receptor beta chain is from a study of blood T cell repertoires in COVID-19 (TCRdb year 2020). Regarding the complete study: The collaborator samples originated in the United States, Italy and Spain and spanned the acute and convalescent phases of COVID-19. The prospective study material was composed of cDNA or gDNA derived from T cells, B-cell-depleted T cells, or PBMCs. The dataset comprised deeply sampled blood TCRbeta repertoires from subjects exposed to, actively infected with, or recovered from COVID-19. The repertoires were released in a freely available public database meant as a resource for research on the immune response to SARS-CoV-2. Samples were obtained from the ongoing ImmuneRACE study (first 160 participants) and from over 1,000 subjects provided by 6 global collaborators. A de-identified subject ID, COVID-19 status, age in years and sex were almost always included in the sample metadata. Where HLA class I and class II types were available, the types were taken from metadata supplied by the sample provider, not from assay-based typing. The full study reports these points: How much clinical and demographic metadata was included differed by source and by participant, and the metadata was provided uncurated.

One collaborating source in Seattle enrolled patients while the patients were actively infected and followed the patients over time throughout the course of disease. The collaborating institutions used their own protocols to collect whole blood in K2EDTA tubes. For TCRbeta analysis, collaborator samples were shipped as frozen whole blood, as isolated PBMCs, or as DNA extracted from either sample type. Spanning cysteine to phenylalanine, the CDR3 consists of 13 amino acids. Just CDR3 DNA is preserved here, 39 bases in frame from base 1. V is reduced by 1 base and J by 8 bases, leaving a spacing of 11 bases between them. CDR1 and CDR2 are read off the germline V gene (reference sequence) as SEHNR and FQNEAQ. Concerning this clone itself: Its antigen is unknown. No much larger clonotype is one base removed from it; base qualities were not supplied.

TCRbeta CDR3 regions were amplified from genomic DNA by means of the immunoSEQ Assay, a bias-controlled multiplex PCR. In the authors' own workflow: The number of nucleated cells in each sample was estimated by amplification of reference gene primers within the assay. Sequence reads were collapsed and filtered to measure the absolute abundance of every unique TCRbeta CDR3 rearrangement. For each sample, productive Simpson clonality was calculated as the square root of Simpson's diversity index over productive rearrangements. TCRdb provides this immuneACCESS table in a form limited to in-frame rearrangements. Some clones are lacking; in checked studies, under half of them reflect an unresolved V gene, and why the rest are absent is not known. V and J calls and clone size are as listed in that table; D and trimming were resolved from the DNA. This sample comprises around 290,000 clones, approximately 90% of them detected only once. The top ten hold about 2.2% of the sample.

The clonotype originates from a woman in her 30s with COVID-19, enrolled during active disease. Sample: peripheral blood. Recombination connected TRBV7-9 to TRBJ1-1, with the D gene too uncertain to name. This receptor carries the CDR3 CASSLGLGREAFF. The DNA is as follows: TGTGCCAGCAGCTTAGGGCTCGGGAGAGAAGCTTTCTTT.